Listed here are 7 T cell receptor beta chains from one sample, sequenced in a study of blood T cell repertoires in COVID-19. Sequencing was performed with immunoSEQ multiplex PCR; in TCRdb, only in-frame clones are kept and a portion is missing. The table has roughly 220,000 clones, about 80% seen once; the top ten hold roughly 2.4%. The sample taken for sequencing was peripheral blood. The receptors stem from a woman aged 60 to 75 with acute or convalescent COVID-19.

This rearrangement joins TRBV3-1 (or the pseudogene TRBV3-2) to TRBJ2-1; 11 positions agree with TRBD1. Germline values: CDR1 LGHDT, CDR2 YNNKEL (reference sequence). Trimming removed 4 bases from V and 7 bases from J; junction bases left unmatched: 6. The CDR3 runs 15 residues. The CDR3 DNA sequence: TGTGCCAGCAGCCGATCCGGGACAGGGGGTAATGAGCAGTTCTTC. Protein sequence: CASSRSGTGGNEQFF.

This chain uses TRBV7-2 with TRBJ1-5; TRBD1 aligns across 9 bases. This CDR3 has 19 residues. Germline values: CDR1 SGHTA, CDR2 FQGNSA. The ends lost 4 bases at V and 3 bases at J; junction bases unmatched: 16. The CDR3 DNA reads TGTGCCAGCAGCTCCCGGACAGGGGAAATTAAAGTAGACAATCAGCCCCAGCATTTT. This encodes CASSSRTGEIKVDNQPQHF.

The rearrangement uses TRBV5-1 and TRBJ1-2; 9 bases line up with TRBD1. Germline assignment: CDR1 SGHRS and CDR2 YFSETQ. There are 15 residues in the CDR3. With 1 base clipped from V and 4 bases from J, the junction kept 5 bases outside the gene matches. The CDR3 spells CASSLTGGSSYGYTF. The CDR3 DNA reads as TGCGCCAGCAGCTTGACAGGGGGCTCCTCCTATGGCTACACCTTC.

The chain links TRBV29-1 to TRBJ1-2, with D uncertain. CDR1 is SQVTM and CDR2 is ANQGSEA in the germline V gene. V shed 3 bases and J shed 0 bases, with 8 bases lying between them. This CDR3 has 13 amino acids. CDR3 sequence reads: CSVEHRPNYGYTF. In DNA, the CDR3 is TGCAGCGTTGAGCACAGACCTAACTATGGCTACACCTTC.

The V and J genes are TRBV4-3 and TRBJ1-1; D uncertain. The CDR3 is 14 residues long. Looked up from germline, CDR1 is LGHNA and CDR2 is YSLEER. V dropped 1 base and J dropped 1 base, with 7 bases sitting between them. The CDR3 here is CASSQVSGNTEAFF. Written as DNA, the CDR3 is TGCGCCAGCAGCCAAGTTTCGGGGAACACTGAAGCTTTCTTT.

The chain carries TRBV6-5 and TRBJ2-3, with 8 bases identical to TRBD1. This CDR3 has 13 residues. With 6 bases clipped from V and 2 bases from J, the junction kept 1 base outside the gene matches. Germline lookup yields CDR1 MNHEY and CDR2 SVGAGI. CDR3 in DNA: TGTGCCAGCAGGCAGGGGGCCACAGATACGCAGTATTTT. Translation gives CASRQGATDTQYF.

This chain connects TRBV5-4 to TRBJ1-2, with TRBD1 as a possible D gene (6 bases). Trimming pared 3 bases from V and 1 base from J, leaving 16 bases between. Germline CDR1 and CDR2: SGHNT and YYREEE (reference sequence). This CDR3 has 16 residues. The CDR3 DNA follows: TGTGCCAGCAGCTCCCCTCGGGACAACCTTAACTATGGCTACACCTTC. This translates into CASSSPRDNLNYGYTF.